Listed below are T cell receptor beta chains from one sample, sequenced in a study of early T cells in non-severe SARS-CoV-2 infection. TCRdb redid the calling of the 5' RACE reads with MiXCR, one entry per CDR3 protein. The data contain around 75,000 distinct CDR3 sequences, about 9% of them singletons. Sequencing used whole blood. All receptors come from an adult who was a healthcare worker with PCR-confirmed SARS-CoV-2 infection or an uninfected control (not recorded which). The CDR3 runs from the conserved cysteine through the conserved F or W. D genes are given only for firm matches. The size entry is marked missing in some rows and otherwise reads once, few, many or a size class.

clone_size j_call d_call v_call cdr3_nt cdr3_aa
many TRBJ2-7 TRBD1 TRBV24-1 TGTGCCACCAGTGACGCTGACAGGGGCGAGCAGTACTTC CATSDADRGEQYF
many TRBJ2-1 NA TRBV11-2 TGTGCCAGCAGCTTAGATCGGATTGAGCAGTTCTTC CASSLDRIEQFF
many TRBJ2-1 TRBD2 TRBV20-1 TGCAGTGCTAGAGATGCTAGCGGGAGGAGTACGAATGAGCAGTTCTTC CSARDASGRSTNEQFF
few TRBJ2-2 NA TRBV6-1 TGTGCCAGCAGTGAAGCTTGGCCAGGGGTCACCGGGGAGCTGTTTTTT CASSEAWPGVTGELFF
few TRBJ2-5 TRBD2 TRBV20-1 TGCAGTGCTATTGATCGCGGGAGGGCCCAAGAGACCCAGTACTTC CSAIDRGRAQETQYF
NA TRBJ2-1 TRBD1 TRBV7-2 TGTGCCAGCAGCTTAAGTTCGGGGACAGGGGATCCATCGGGACAGGAGCAGTTCTTC CASSLSSGTGDPSGQEQFF
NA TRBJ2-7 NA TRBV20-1 TGCAGTGCAATGATCAACCAAGTCGAGCAGTACTTC CSAMINQVEQYF
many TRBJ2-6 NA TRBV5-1 TGCGCCAGCAGCTTGGCCTTTAGGACTGGGGCCAACGTCCTGACCTTC CASSLAFRTGANVLTF
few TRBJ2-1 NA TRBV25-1 TGTGCCAGCAGTGACCCGCAGACCAATGAGCAGTTCTTC CASSDPQTNEQFF
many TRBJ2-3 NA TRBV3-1 TGTGCCAGCAGCCATGACGTGGGACCCACCACCGATACGCAGTATTTT CASSHDVGPTTDTQYF
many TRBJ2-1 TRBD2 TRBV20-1 TGCAGTGCTAGGAGGTCTAGCGGGAGGGACAATGAGCAGTTCTTC CSARRSSGRDNEQFF
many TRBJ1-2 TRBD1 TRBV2 TGTGCCAGCAGAAGCCCCGGGACAGGTCTCTATGGCTACACCTTC CASRSPGTGLYGYTF
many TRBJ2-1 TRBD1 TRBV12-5 TGTGCTAGTGGTTTGGAGGCAGGGGGCAATGAGCAGTTCTTC CASGLEAGGNEQFF
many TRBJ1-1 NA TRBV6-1 TGTGCCAGCAGCCCTATGGCTTACACTGAAGCTTTCTTT CASSPMAYTEAFF
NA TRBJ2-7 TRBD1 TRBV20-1 TGCAGTGCTAGCCCCCCAGGGGGCTCCTACGAGCAGTACTTC CSASPPGGSYEQYF
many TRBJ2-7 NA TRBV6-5 TGTGCCAGCAGTTTCCTAGGGGGGGCCTACGAGCAGTACTTC CASSFLGGAYEQYF
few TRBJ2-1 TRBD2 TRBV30 TGTGCCTGGAGGTACCGTGGCGGGGGGGAGCAGTTCTTC CAWRYRGGGEQFF
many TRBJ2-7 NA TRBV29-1 TGCAGCGTTGTTAGCCCTAACTCCTACGAGCAGTACTTC CSVVSPNSYEQYF
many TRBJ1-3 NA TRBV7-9 TGTGCCAGCAGCTTGGACTCTTCGTATGGAAACACCATATATTTT CASSLDSSYGNTIYF
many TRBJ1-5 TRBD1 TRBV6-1 TGTGCCAGCAGTGAAAACAGGGGTCAGCCCCAGCATTTT CASSENRGQPQHF
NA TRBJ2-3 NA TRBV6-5 TGTGCCAGCAGTTACTCGTCTAGTCTAGGAACAGATACGCAGTATTTT CASSYSSSLGTDTQYF
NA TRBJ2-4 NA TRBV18 TGTGCCAGCTCATTGGGACTGGTAAACATTCAGTACTTC CASSLGLVNIQYF
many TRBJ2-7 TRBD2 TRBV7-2 TGTGCCAGCAGCTTAGGCGGTAGCGGGAGCCACGAGCAGTACTTC CASSLGGSGSHEQYF
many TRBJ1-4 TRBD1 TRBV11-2 TGTGCCAGCAGCAAGACAGGGCGTGATGATGAAAAACTGTTTTTT CASSKTGRDDEKLFF
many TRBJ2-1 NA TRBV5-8 TGTGCCAGCAGTACCGGTCTGGGGGTCTACAATGAGCAGTTCTTC CASSTGLGVYNEQFF
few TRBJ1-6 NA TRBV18 TGTGCCAGCTCACCACTGCGAGGGGCTGATTCACCCCTCCACTTT CASSPLRGADSPLHF
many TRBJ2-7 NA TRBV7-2 TGTGCCAGCAGCTTAGCGAGCTGGGACGAGCAGTACTTC CASSLASWDEQYF
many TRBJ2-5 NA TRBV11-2 TGTGCCAGCAGCTCCGCGGGGACGTTCGGGGAGACCCAGTACTTC CASSSAGTFGETQYF
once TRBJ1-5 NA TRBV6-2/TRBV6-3 TGTGCCAGCAGCCGGGGGGCCGGTCAGCCCCAGCATTTT CASSRGAGQPQHF
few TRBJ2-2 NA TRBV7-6 TGTGCCAGCAGTCCTTGGGGAGAGGGGACCGGGGAGCTGTTTTTT CASSPWGEGTGELFF
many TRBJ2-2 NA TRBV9 TGTGCCAGCAGCGTTTATCCTAGCTCGAACACCGGGGAGCTGTTTTTT CASSVYPSSNTGELFF
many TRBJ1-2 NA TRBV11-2 TGTGCCAGCAGCTTAGATCTTCCAGGGATAGGCTATGGCTACACCTTC CASSLDLPGIGYGYTF
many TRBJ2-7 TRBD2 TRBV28 TGTGCCAGCAGTCGACCGGGACTAGCCGACGAGCAGTACTTC CASSRPGLADEQYF
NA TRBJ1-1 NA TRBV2 TGTGCCAGCCTCAAGAGCACTGAAGCTTTCTTT CASLKSTEAFF
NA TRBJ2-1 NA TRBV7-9 TGTGCCAGCAGCCCCTCCGTATTAGGGGACGAGCAGTTCTTC CASSPSVLGDEQFF
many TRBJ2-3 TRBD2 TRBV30 TGTGCCTGGGCTAGCGGGGGGCCAGATACGCAGTATTTT CAWASGGPDTQYF
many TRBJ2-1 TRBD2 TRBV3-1 TGTGCCAGCAGCCAAGATGAAGGACTAGCGGGTGGGGAGCAGTTCTTC CASSQDEGLAGGEQFF
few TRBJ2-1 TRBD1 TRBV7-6 TGTGCCAGCAGCTCCATTCAACAGGGGAATGAGCAGTTCTTC CASSSIQQGNEQFF
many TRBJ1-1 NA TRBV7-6 TGTGCCAGCAGCTTAAATGGCCTGAACACTGAAGCTTTCTTT CASSLNGLNTEAFF
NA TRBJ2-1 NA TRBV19 TGTGCCACCAAATGGGCGGGCTCCTACAATGAGCAGTTCTTC CATKWAGSYNEQFF
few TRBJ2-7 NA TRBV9 TGTGCCAGCAGCCCCGGTGGGGGGAGCTACGAGCAGTACTTC CASSPGGGSYEQYF
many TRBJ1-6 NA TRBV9 TGTGCCAGCAGCCTGCGACAGGACAATTCACCCCTCCACTTT CASSLRQDNSPLHF
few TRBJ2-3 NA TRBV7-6 TGTGCCAGCAGCTTAGGACCGGGGAGGAGCACAGATACGCAGTATTTT CASSLGPGRSTDTQYF
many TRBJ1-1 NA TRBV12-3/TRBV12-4 TGTGCCAGCAGTCCGGGGATAATCGGGGGCACTGAAGCTTTCTTT CASSPGIIGGTEAFF
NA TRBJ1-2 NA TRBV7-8 TGTGCCAGCAGCCCGGCTTCTAACTATGGCTACACCTTC CASSPASNYGYTF
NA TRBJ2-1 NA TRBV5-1 TGCGCCAGCAGCTTTCGTCAAAACAATGAGCAGTTCTTC CASSFRQNNEQFF
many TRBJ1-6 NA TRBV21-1 TGTGCCAGCAGCAAAGGGGATCGGCAGGGGAGTTCACCCCTCCACTTT CASSKGDRQGSSPLHF
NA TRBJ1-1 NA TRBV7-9 TGTGCCAGCAACCGAGTTCGGCAAACGACAATGAACACTGAAGCTTTCTTT CASNRVRQTTMNTEAFF
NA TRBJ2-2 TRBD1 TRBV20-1 TGCAGTGTTAGACAGGGGGCGAACACCGGGGAGCTGTTTTTT CSVRQGANTGELFF
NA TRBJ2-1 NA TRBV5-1 TGCGCCAGCAGCTCGGACCTGACCTACAATGAGCAGTTCTTC CASSSDLTYNEQFF
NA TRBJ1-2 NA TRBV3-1 TGTGCCAGCAGTCCGGCCGGCGGTGGCTACACCTTC CASSPAGGGYTF
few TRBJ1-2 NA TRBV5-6 TGTGCCAGCAGCTTGGGATGGGGGGCCTACCGCAACTATGGCTACACCTTC CASSLGWGAYRNYGYTF
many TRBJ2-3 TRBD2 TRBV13 TGTGCCAGCAGCTTCTCTAGCGGGGCAAGCACAGATACGCAGTATTTT CASSFSSGASTDTQYF
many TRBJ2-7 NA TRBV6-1 TGTGCCAGCAGTGGCCCGGGACGGCAAACTTTGTCCTACGAGCAGTACTTC CASSGPGRQTLSYEQYF
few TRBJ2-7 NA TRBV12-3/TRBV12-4 TGTGCCAGCAGCCAAGACAGGTTTTTTCACGCTAATAAGGAAGCACATTACGAGCAGTACTTC CASSQDRFFHANKEAHYEQYF
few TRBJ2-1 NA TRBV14 TGTGCCAGCAGGAGGGTGGGATACAATGAGCAGTTCTTC CASRRVGYNEQFF
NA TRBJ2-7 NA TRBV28 TGTGCCAGCAGTTTGAACGACAGAACCTACGAGCAGTACTTC CASSLNDRTYEQYF
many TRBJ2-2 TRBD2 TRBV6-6 TGTGCCAGCAGTGGTATGGTATGGGCGGGAGGTGCCACCGGGGAGCTGTTTTTT CASSGMVWAGGATGELFF
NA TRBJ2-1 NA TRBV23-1 TGCGCCAGCAGTCAGACCAATGAGCAGTTCTTC CASSQTNEQFF